Following are 5 T cell receptor beta chains from one sample sequenced in a study of OX40 agonist ivuxolimab in advanced cancers. Profiling relied on immunoSEQ multiplex PCR, and the TCRdb table lists in-frame clones only, not all of them. Here the sample spans some 25,000 clones, about two thirds being singletons. The sequencing used CD4+ or CD8+ T cells sorted from blood, collected in a trial of the OX40 agonist ivuxolimab. Receptors were obtained from an adult with an advanced solid tumor such as melanoma, head and neck, liver or kidney cancer.

The count of this clone is one. The chain links TRBV11-1 to TRBJ2-7; 7 nucleotides agree with TRBD1. Germline loops: CDR1 SGHAT, CDR2 FQDESV (reference sequence). The J segment lost 0 bases and the V segment lost 5 bases, leaving 4 bases of the junction unmatched. This CDR3 contains 14 residues. The CDR3 DNA reads as TGTGCCAGCAGCGGACAGGAATCCTCCTACGAGCAGTACTTC. Its translation: CASSGQESSYEQYF.

The J gene is TRBJ2-2, the V gene TRBV6-1; D is unresolved. CDR1 MNHNS and CDR2 SASEGT come from the germline V gene. The CDR3 spans 12 residues. V was clipped by 5 bases and J by 5 bases, with 6 bases between them. For the CDR3, the DNA is TGTGCCAGCAGTCTAGGAACCGGGGAGCTGTTTTTT. Its protein product is CASSLGTGELFF.

V is TRBV6-5 and J is TRBJ2-2; TRBD1 is a possible D gene (5 bases). Trimming stripped 8 bases from V and 3 bases from J, with 10 bases between. Germline CDR1 and CDR2: MNHEY and SVGAGI. This CDR3 region has 13 residues. CDR3 in amino acids: CASSVTDTGELFF. CDR3 in DNA: TGTGCCAGCTCGGTGACAGACACCGGGGAGCTGTTTTTT.

This clone is medium-sized. The chain combines TRBV18 with TRBJ2-7; D remains ambiguous. In germline, CDR1 is KGHSH, CDR2 LQKENI. This CDR3 is 13 amino acids long. The V and J ends lost 2 bases and 2 bases respectively, with 7 bases between them. The CDR3 sequence is CASSPASAYEQYF. In nucleotides, the CDR3 is TGTGCCAGCTCACCAGCCTCAGCCTACGAGCAGTACTTC.

The V and J genes are TRBV21-1 and TRBJ2-3; TRBD2 is taken as the D call from the table, unchecked against the DNA. TRBV21-1 is described as a pseudogene. The CDR3 spans 15 residues. CDR3 residues: CASTGLAGSTDTQYF. The CDR3 region has the DNA TGTGCCAGCACGGGACTAGCGGGTAGCACAGATACGCAGTATTTT.